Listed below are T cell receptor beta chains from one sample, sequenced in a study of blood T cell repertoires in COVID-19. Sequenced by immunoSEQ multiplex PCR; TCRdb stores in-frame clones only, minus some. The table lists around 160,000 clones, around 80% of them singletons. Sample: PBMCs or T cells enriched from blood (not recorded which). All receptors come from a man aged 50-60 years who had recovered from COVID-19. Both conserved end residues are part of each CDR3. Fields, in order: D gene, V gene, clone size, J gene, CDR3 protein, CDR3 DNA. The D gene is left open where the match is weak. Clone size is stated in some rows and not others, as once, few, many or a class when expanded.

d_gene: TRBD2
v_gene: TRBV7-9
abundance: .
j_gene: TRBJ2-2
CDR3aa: CASSLTSGGHYTGELFF
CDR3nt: TGTGCCAGCAGCTTAACTAGCGGGGGGCACTACACCGGGGAGCTGTTTTTT

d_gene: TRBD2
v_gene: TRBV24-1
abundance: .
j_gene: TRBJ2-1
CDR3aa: CATSEASGGGKKFF
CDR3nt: TGTGCCACCAGTGAGGCTAGCGGGGGTGGTAAGAAGTTCTTC

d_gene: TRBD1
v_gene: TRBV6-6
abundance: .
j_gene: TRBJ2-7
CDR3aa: CASRRSGTGPHEQYF
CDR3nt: TGTGCCAGCAGGAGATCCGGGACAGGCCCCCACGAGCAGTACTTC

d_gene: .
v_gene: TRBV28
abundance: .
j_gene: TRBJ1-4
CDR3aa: CASSFGVEKLFF
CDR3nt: TGTGCCAGCAGTTTCGGAGTCGAAAAACTGTTTTTT

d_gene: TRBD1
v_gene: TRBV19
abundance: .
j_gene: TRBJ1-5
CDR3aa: CASSFPGQGGLGNQPQHF
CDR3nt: TGTGCCAGTAGTTTTCCGGGACAGGGTGGACTTGGCAATCAGCCCCAGCATTTT

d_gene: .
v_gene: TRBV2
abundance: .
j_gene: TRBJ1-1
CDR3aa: CASNGRDTEAFF
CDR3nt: TGTGCCAGCAATGGGCGGGACACTGAAGCTTTCTTT

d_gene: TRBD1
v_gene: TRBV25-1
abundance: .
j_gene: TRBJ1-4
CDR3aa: CASSEPGQGTEKLFF
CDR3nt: TGTGCCAGCAGTGAGCCGGGACAGGGGACTGAAAAACTGTTTTTT

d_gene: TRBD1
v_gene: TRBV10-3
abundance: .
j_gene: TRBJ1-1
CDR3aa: CAISERQGEAFF
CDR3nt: TGTGCCATCAGTGAGAGACAGGGCGAAGCTTTCTTT

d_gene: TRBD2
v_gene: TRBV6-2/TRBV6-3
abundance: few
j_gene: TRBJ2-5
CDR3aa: CASSYSTAGGAQYF
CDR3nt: TGTGCCAGCAGTTACTCTACAGCGGGAGGGGCCCAGTACTTC

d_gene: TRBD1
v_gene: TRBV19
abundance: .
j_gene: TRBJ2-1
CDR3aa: CASSTQGGSYNEQFF
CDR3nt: TGTGCCAGTAGTACACAGGGGGGCTCCTACAATGAGCAGTTCTTC

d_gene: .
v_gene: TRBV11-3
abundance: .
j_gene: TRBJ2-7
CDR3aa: CASSFRDGYEQYF
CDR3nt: TGTGCCAGCAGCTTCCGGGATGGATACGAGCAGTACTTC

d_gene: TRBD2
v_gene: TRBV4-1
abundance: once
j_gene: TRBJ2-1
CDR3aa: CASSVETHSGGAAFF
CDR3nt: TGCGCCAGCAGCGTAGAAACCCATAGCGGGGGGGCCGCGTTCTTC

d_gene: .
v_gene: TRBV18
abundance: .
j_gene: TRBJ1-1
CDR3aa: CASSPYHQGRGTEAFF
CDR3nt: TGTGCCAGCTCACCTTATCATCAGGGGAGGGGCACTGAAGCTTTCTTT

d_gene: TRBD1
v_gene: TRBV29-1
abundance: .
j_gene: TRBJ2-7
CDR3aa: CSVGAGGDEQYF
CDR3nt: TGCAGCGTTGGGGCAGGGGGTGACGAGCAGTACTTC

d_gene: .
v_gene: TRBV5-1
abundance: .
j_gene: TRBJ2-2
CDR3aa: CASSLEGIGDTGELFF
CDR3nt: TGCGCCAGCAGCTTGGAAGGTATCGGGGACACCGGGGAGCTGTTTTTT

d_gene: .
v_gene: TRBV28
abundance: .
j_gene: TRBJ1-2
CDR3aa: CASSPPSRAGGYTF
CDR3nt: TGTGCCAGCAGTCCTCCTTCACGCGCGGGGGGCTACACCTTC

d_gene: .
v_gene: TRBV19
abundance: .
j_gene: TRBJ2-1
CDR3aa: CASSATGLGYNEQFF
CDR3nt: TGTGCCAGTAGTGCGACTGGCCTCGGCTACAATGAGCAGTTCTTC

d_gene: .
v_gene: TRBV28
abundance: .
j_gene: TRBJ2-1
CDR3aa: CASSPNYLGVYNEQFF
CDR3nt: TGTGCCAGCAGTCCGAATTATCTGGGAGTATACAATGAGCAGTTCTTC

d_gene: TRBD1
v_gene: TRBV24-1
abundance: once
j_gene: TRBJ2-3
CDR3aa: CATSDTLDRPTQYF
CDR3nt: TGTGCCACCAGTGATACGCTGGACAGGCCCACGCAGTATTTT

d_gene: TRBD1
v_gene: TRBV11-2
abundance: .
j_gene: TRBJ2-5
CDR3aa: CASSLKLLDRGETQYF
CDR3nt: TGTGCCAGCAGCCTCAAGCTCCTGGACAGGGGAGAGACCCAGTACTTC

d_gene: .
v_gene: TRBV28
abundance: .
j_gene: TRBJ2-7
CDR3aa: CASSSTSSYEQYF
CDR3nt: TGTGCCAGCAGTTCAACTAGCTCCTACGAGCAGTACTTC

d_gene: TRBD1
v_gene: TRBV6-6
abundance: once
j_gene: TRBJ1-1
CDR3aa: CASSRQGKNTEAFF
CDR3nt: TGTGCCAGCAGTAGACAGGGGAAGAACACTGAAGCTTTCTTT

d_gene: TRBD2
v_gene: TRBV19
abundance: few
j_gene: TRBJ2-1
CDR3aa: CASSIPYGGGNEQFF
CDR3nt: TGTGCCAGTAGTATCCCTTACGGGGGAGGGAATGAGCAGTTCTTC

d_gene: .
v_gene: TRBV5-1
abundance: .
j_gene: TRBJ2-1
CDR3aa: CASSQLGGPNEQFF
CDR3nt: TGCGCCAGCAGCCAACTAGGGGGTCCCAATGAGCAGTTCTTC

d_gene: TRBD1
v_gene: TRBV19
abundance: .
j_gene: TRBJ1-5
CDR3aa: CASSERQGWVDQPQHF
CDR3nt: TGTGCCAGTAGTGAACGACAGGGGTGGGTAGATCAGCCCCAGCATTTT

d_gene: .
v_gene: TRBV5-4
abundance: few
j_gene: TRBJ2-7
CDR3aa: CASRGQGDDEQYF
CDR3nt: TGTGCCAGCAGAGGGCAGGGTGACGACGAGCAGTACTTC

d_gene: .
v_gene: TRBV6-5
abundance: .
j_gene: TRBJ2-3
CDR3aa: CASGQLRDTDTQYF
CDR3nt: TGTGCCAGCGGGCAGTTGCGAGACACAGATACGCAGTATTTT

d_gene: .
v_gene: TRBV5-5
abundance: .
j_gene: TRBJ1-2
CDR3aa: CASSSYFGDYGYTF
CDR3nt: TGTGCCAGCAGTTCCTACTTTGGTGACTATGGCTACACCTTC

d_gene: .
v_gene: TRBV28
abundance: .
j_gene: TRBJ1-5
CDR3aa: CASSLGGGHQPQHF
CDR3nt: TGTGCCAGCAGTTTAGGGGGGGGCCATCAGCCCCAGCATTTT

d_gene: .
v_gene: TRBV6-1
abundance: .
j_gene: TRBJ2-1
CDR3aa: CASSEARNNEQFF
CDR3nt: TGTGCCAGCAGTGAAGCGAGGAACAATGAGCAGTTCTTC

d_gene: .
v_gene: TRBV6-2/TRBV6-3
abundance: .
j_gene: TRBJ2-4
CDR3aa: CASSSTRNIQYF
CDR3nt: TGTGCCAGCAGTAGTACCAGGAACATTCAGTACTTC

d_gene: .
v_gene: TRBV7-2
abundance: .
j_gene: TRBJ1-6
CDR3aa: CASRADSYNSPLHF
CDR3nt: TGTGCCAGCAGGGCGGACAGCTATAATTCACCCCTCCACTTT

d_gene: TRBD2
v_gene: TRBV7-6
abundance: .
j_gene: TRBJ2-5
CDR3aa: CASSLAGLGEETQYF
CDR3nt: TGTGCCAGCAGCTTAGCGGGACTAGGAGAAGAGACCCAGTACTTC

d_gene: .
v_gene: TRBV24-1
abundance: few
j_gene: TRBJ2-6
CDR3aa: CATSDPARGANVLTF
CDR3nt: TGTGCCACCAGTGATCCAGCGCGGGGGGCCAACGTCCTGACTTTC

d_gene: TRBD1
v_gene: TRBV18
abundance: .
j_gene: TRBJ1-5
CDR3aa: CASSEQGSVNQPQHF
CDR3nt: TGTGCCAGCTCCGAACAGGGGTCGGTCAATCAGCCCCAGCATTTT

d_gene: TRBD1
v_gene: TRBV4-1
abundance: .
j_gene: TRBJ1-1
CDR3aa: CASSQSRDSRHMNTEAFF
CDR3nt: TGCGCCAGCAGCCAGAGCCGGGACAGTCGACACATGAACACTGAAGCTTTCTTT

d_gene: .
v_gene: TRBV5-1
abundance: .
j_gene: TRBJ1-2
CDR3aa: CASSLEVGNYGYTF
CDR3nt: TGCGCCAGCAGCTTGGAGGTCGGGAACTATGGCTACACCTTC

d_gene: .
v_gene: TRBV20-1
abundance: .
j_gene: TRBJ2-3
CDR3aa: CSARAGDTQYF
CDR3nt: TGCAGTGCTAGGGCGGGAGATACGCAGTATTTT

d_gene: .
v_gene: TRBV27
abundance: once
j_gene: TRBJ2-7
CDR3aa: CASSAGLSYEQYF
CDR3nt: TGTGCCAGCAGTGCGGGTCTTAGCTACGAGCAGTACTTC

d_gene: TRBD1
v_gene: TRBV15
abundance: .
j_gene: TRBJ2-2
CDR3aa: CATSRDRGSTGELFF
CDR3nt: TGTGCCACCAGCCGGGACAGGGGAAGCACCGGGGAGCTGTTTTTT

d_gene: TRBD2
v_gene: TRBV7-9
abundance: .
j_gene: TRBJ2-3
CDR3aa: CASSLGAGGRTDTQYF
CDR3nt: TGTGCCAGCAGCTTAGGGGCGGGAGGACGCACAGATACGCAGTATTTT

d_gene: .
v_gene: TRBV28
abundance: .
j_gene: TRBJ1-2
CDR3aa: CASSLPLDYGYTF
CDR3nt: TGTGCCAGCAGCCTTCCCTTAGACTATGGCTACACCTTC